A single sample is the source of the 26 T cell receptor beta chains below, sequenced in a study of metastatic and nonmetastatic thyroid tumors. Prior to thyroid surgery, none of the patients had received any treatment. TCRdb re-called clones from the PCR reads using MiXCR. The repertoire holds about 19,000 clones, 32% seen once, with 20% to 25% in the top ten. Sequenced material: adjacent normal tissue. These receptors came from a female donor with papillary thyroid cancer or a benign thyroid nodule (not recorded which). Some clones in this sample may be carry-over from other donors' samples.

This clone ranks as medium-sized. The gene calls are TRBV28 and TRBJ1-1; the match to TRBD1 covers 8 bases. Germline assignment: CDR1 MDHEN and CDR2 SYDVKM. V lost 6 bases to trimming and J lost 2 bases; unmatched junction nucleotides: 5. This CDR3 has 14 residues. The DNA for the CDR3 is TGTGCCAGCAGAACCGGACAGGGCAACACTGAAGCTTTCTTT. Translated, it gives CASRTGQGNTEAFF.

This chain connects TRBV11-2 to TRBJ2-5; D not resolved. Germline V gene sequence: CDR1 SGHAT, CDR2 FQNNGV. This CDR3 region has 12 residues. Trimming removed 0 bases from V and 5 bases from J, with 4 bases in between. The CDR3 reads CASSLDRETQYF. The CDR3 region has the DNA TGTGCCAGCAGCTTAGATAGGGAGACCCAGTACTTC. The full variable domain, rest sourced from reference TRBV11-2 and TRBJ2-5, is EAGVAQSPRYKIIEKRQSVAFWCNPISGHATLYWYQQILGQGPKLLIQFQNNGVVDDSQLPKDRFSAERLKGVDSTLKIQPAKLEDSAVYLCASSLDRETQYFGPGTRLLVL.

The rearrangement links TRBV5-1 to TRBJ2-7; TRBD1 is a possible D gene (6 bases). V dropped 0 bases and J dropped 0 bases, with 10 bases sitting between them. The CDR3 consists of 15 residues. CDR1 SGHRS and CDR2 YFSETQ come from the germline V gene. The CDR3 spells CASSLAWDNSYEQYF. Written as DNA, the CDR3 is TGCGCCAGCAGCTTGGCCTGGGACAACTCCTACGAGCAGTACTTC.

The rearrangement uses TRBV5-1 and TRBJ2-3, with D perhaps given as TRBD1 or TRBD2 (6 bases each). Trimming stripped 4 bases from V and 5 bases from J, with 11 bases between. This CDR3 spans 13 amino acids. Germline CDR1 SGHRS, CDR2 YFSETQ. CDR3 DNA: TGCGCCAGCAGCCGGGGGCAAGAAGATACGCAGTATTTT. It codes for CASSRGQEDTQYF. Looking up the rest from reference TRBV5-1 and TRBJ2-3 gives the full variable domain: KAGVTQTPRYLIKTRGQQVTLSCSPISGHRSVSWYQQTPGQGLQFLFEYFSETQRNKGNFPGRFSGRQFSNSRSEMNVSTLELGDSALYLCASSRGQEDTQYFGPGTRLTVL.

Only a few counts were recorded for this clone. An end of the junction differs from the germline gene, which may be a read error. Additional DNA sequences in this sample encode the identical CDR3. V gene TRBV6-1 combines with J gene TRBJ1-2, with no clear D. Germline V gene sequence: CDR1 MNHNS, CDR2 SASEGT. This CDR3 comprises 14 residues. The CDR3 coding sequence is TGCGCCAGCAGTGGGCCCAGCGATATCTACGGCTACACTTTC. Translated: CASSGPSDIYGYTF.

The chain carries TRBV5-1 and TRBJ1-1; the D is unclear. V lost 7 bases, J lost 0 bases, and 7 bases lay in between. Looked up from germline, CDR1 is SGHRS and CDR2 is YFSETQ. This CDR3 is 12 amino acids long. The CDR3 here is CASGPLNTEAFF. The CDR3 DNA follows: TGCGCCAGCGGCCCTTTGAACACTGAAGCTTTCTTT.

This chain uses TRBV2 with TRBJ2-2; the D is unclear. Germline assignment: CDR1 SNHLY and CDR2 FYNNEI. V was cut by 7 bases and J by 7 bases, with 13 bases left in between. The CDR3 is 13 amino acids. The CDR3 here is CASIGRVSGELFF. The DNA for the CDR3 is TGTGCCAGCATAGGCCGAGTCAGCGGGGAGCTGTTTTTT. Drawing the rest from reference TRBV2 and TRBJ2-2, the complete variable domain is EPEVTQTPSHQVTQMGQEVILRCVPISNHLYFYWYRQILGQKVEFLVSFYNNEISEKSEIFDDQFSVERPDGSNFTLKIRSTKLEDSAMYFCASIGRVSGELFFGEGSRLTVL.

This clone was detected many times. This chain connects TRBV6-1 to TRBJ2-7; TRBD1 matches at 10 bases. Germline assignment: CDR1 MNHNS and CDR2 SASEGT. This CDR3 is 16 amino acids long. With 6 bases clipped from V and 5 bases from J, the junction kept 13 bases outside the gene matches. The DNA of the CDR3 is TGTGCCAGCAGAATGACAGGGGGCGCAGTTGACCACGAGCAGTACTTC. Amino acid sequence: CASRMTGGAVDHEQYF.

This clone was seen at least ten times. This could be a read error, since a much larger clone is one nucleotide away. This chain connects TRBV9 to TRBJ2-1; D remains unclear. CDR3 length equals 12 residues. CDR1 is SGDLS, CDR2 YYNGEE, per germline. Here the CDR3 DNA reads TGTGCCAGCGGCGTAGTGGGTGATGAGCAGTTCTTC. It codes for CASGVVGDEQFF.

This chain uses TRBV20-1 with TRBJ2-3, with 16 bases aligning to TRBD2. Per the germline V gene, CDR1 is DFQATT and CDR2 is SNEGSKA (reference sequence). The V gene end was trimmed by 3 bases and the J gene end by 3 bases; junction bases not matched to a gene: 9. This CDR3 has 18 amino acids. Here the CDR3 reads CSASGTSGREVVTDTQYF. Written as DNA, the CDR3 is TGCAGTGCTAGCGGGACTAGCGGGAGGGAGGTAGTGACAGATACGCAGTATTTT.

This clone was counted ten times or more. The CDR3: CASSLEGLFRGQRSSGNTIYF. The CDR3 DNA reads as TGTGCCAGCAGCTTAGAGGGTTTATTTAGAGGACAGAGGAGCTCTGGAAACACCATATATTTT. The rearrangement links TRBV11-2 to TRBJ1-3; weak D call: TRBD1 (6 bases). Germline assignment: CDR1 SGHAT and CDR2 FQNNGV. The CDR3 runs to 21 residues. Trimming removed 0 bases at V and 0 bases at J, with 24 bases between.

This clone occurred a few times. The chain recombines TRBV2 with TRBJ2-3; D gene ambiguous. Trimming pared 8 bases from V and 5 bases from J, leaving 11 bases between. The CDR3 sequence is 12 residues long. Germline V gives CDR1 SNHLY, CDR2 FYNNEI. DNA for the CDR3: TGTGCCAGCCGTGCGGAAGTAGATACGCAGTATTTT. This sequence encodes CASRAEVDTQYF.

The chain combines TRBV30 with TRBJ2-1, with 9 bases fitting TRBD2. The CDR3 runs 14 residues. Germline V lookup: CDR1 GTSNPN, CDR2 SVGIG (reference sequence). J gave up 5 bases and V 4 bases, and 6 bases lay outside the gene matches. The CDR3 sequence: CAWNVLAGHNEQFF. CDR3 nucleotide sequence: TGTGCCTGGAACGTACTAGCGGGTCACAATGAGCAGTTCTTC. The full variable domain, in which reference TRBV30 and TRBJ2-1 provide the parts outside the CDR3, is SQTIHQWPATLVQPVGSPLSLECTVEGTSNPNLYWYRQAAGRGLQLLFYSVGIGQISSEVPQNLSASRPQDRQFILSSKKLLLSDSGFYLCAWNVLAGHNEQFFGPGTRLTVL.

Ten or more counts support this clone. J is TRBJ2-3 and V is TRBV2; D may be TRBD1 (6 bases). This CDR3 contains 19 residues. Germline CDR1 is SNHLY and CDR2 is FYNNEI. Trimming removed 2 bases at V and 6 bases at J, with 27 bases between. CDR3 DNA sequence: TGTGCCAGCAGTGAAAGCCCATCCCCTAACAGGGACGTCAGGGATACGCAGTATTTT. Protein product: CASSESPSPNRDVRDTQYF.

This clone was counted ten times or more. The CDR3 spells CASSLAPWRGGTDTQYF. Written as DNA, the CDR3 is TGTGCCAGCAGCTTAGCGCCCTGGCGGGGGGGCACAGATACGCAGTATTTT. This chain links TRBV7-8 with TRBJ2-3; 8 bases match TRBD2. This CDR3 has 17 residues. Trimming at V came to 0 bases and at J to 1 base, leaving 6 bases not matched to a gene. CDR1 SGHVS and CDR2 FQNEAQ come from the germline V gene. Based on the CDR3 plus reference TRBV7-8 and TRBJ2-3, the full variable domain is GAGVSQSPRYKVAKRGQDVALRCDPISGHVSLFWYQQALGQGPEFLTYFQNEAQLDKSGLPSDRFFAERPEGSVSTLKIQRTQQEDSAVYLCASSLAPWRGGTDTQYFGPGTRLTVL.

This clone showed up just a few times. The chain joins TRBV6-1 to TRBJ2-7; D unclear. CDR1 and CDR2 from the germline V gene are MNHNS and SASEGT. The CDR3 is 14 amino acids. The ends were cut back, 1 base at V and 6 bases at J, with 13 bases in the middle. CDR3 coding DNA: TGTGCCAGCAGTGAAGAGATCGTACCAGGCGAGCAGTACTTC. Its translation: CASSEEIVPGEQYF.

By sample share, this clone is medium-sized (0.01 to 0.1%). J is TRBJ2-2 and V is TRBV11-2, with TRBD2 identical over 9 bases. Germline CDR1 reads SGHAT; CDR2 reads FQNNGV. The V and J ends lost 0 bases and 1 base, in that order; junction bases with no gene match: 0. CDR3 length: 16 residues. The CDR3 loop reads CASSLELAGNTGELFF. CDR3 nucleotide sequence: TGTGCCAGCAGCTTAGAACTAGCGGGGAACACCGGGGAGCTGTTTTTT.

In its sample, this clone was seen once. The CDR3 is CASSSVEGLFAGGSDGYTF. As DNA, the CDR3 is TGTGCCAGCAGTTCGGTAGAGGGCCTTTTTGCGGGGGGTTCGGATGGCTACACCTTC. V and J are TRBV27 and TRBJ1-2, with D possibly matching TRBD1 (5 bases). V lost 4 bases, J lost 6 bases, and 30 bases lay in between. This CDR3 is built from 19 residues. Germline CDR1 MNHEY, CDR2 SMNVEV (reference sequence).

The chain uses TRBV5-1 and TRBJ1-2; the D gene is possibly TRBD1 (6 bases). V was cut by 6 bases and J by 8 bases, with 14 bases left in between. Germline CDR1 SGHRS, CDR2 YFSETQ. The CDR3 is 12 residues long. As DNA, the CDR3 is TGCGCCAGCAACTCCGGGGGCTTAGGCTACACCTTC. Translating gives CASNSGGLGYTF.

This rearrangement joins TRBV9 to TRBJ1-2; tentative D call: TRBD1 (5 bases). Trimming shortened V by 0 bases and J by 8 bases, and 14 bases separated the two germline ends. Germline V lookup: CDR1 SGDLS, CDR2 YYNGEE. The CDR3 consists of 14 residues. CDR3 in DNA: TGTGCCAGCAGCGTAGGAGCAGGGATTGTAGGCTACACCTTC. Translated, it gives CASSVGAGIVGYTF.

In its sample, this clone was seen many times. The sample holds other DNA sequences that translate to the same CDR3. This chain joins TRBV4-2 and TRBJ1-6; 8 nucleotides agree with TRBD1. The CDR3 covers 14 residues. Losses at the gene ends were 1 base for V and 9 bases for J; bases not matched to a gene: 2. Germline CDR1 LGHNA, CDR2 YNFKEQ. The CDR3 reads CASSQGQGASPLHF. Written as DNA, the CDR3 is TGTGCCAGCAGCCAAGGGCAGGGGGCTTCACCCCTCCACTTT.

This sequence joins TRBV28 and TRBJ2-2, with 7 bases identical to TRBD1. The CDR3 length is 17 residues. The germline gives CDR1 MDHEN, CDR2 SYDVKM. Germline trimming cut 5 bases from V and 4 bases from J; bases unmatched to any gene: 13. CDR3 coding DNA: TGTGCCAGCAGTATTTCGATAGAGGACAGGACCACCGGGGAGCTGTTTTTT. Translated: CASSISIEDRTTGELFF. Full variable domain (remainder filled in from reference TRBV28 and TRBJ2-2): DVKVTQSSRYLVKRTGEKVFLECVQDMDHENMFWYRQDPGLGLRLIYFSYDVKMKEKGDIPEGYSVSREKKERFSLILESASTNQTSMYLCASSISIEDRTTGELFFGEGSRLTVL.

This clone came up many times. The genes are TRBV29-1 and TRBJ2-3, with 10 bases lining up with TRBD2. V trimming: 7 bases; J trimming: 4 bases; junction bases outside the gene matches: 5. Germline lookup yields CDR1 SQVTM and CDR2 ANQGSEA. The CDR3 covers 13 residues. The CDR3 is CSAEGLASDTQYF. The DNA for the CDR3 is TGCAGCGCCGAGGGACTAGCGTCAGATACGCAGTATTTT.

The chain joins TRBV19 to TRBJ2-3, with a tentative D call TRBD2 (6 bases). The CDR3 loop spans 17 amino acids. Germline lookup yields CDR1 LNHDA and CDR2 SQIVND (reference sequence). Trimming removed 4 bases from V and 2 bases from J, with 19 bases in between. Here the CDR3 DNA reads TGTGCCAGTAGTAGCCTTCGGGACTTTCTCGACACAGATACGCAGTATTTT. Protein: CASSSLRDFLDTDTQYF.

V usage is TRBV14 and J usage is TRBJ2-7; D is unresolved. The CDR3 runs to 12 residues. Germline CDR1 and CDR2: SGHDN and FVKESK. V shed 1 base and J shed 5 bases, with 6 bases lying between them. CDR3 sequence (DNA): TGTGCCAGCAGCCAAGTAAGGAACGAGCAGTACTTC. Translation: CASSQVRNEQYF. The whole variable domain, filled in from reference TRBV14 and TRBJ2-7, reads EAGVTQFPSHSVIEKGQTVTLRCDPISGHDNLYWYRRVMGKEIKFLLHFVKESKQDESGMPNNRFLAERTGGTYSTLKVQPAELEDSGVYFCASSQVRNEQYFGPGTRLTVT.

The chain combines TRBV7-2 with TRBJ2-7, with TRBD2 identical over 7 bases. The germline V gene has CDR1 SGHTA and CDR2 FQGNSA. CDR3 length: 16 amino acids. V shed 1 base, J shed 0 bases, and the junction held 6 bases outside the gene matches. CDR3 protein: CASSLGSGGSSYEQYF. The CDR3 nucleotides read TGTGCCAGCAGCTTAGGCTCGGGAGGTAGCTCCTACGAGCAGTACTTC.